This TCR beta chain is from a study of control samples from healthy donors and cancer patients. Produced via immunoSEQ multiplex PCR; TCRdb's table is partial and in-frame only. In the table there are 150,000 to 200,000 clones, around nine tenths of which are singletons. The V gene's germline CDR1 is MNHEY and CDR2 SVGEGT. This CDR3 is 16 amino acids long. The V and J ends lost 0 bases and 0 bases respectively, with 11 bases between them. This TCR derives from a man aged 30 to 45 in good health. The chain joins TRBV6-2 or TRBV6-3 to TRBJ1-1; D may be TRBD1 (5 bases). Specimen: blood. The CDR3: CASSYSTDPLNTEAFF. CDR3 DNA: TGTGCCAGCAGTTACTCGACAGACCCTTTGAACACTGAAGCTTTCTTT.